This T cell receptor (beta chain) comes out of a study of graft-versus-host responses after intestinal transplantation. Study-level information: Induction using anti-thymocyte globulin, followed by tacrolimus and steroids for approximately 3 years, was given to all recipients. Study-wide results and caveats: Early post-transplant declines in HvG were associated with peak levels of circulating GvH clones. GvH clones were identified in recipient marrow, with some first appearing in ileum or blood.

The assay was immunoSEQ multiplex PCR, and TCRdb's table has in-frame clones only and misses some. This sample has just under 100,000 clones, with 90% found just once. This CDR3 has 15 amino acids. V was shortened by 4 bases and J by 5 bases, with 18 bases between the two germline ends. CDR1 is SGDLS, CDR2 YYNGEE, per germline. Notes on this clone: Antigen specificity is unknown.

This receptor was identified in a human patient who received an intestinal transplant, so some T cells may come from the graft donor. V usage is TRBV9 and J usage is TRBJ1-2, with D maybe TRBD1 (6 bases). The material sequenced was PBMCs, taken about 440 days after intestinal transplant. CDR3: CASSTTHRVDYGYTF. CDR3 sequence (DNA): TGTGCCAGCAGCACTACCCACAGGGTTGATTATGGCTACACCTTC.